What follows describes a single T cell receptor (beta chain). Its antigen is unidentified. Every bit of the isolated RNA underwent reverse transcription, so sequencing read expressed TCRB transcripts. The repertoire was sequenced with immunoSEQ multiplex PCR; TCRdb's copy has only in-frame clones and lacks some. The table has about 410,000 clones, approximately 14% seen once. The data derive from a study of beta chain features in type 1 diabetes. Background on the study: Researchers looked at some 99 million sorted cells across all samples. Study-level findings and limits: When cDNA is sequenced, cells with high TCR expression could be over-represented.

Between the trimmed V and J ends, which lost 0 bases and 3 bases, there was a span of 12 bases. CDR1 is SGHNT, CDR2 YENEEA, per germline. CDR3 length: 15 amino acids. This clonotype originated in a man younger than 40 in good health. The sample taken for sequencing was naive CD4+ T cells from blood. The chain links TRBV11-3 to TRBJ2-7; D unresolved. The CDR3 reads CASSLDWQVGYEQYF. The DNA for the CDR3 is TGTGCCAGCAGCTTAGATTGGCAGGTGGGCTACGAGCAGTACTTC.